This entry describes one T cell receptor beta chain. The entry originates in a study of blood T cell repertoires in COVID-19. Study overall: Sites across the United States, Italy and Spain contributed samples from acute and convalescent COVID-19. The analysed material was cDNA or gDNA that came from T cells, B-cell-depleted T cells, or PBMCs.

As originally analysed: From reference gene primer amplification, estimates of nucleated cell counts were derived. Assay: immunoSEQ multiplex PCR; the TCRdb copy retains only in-frame clones and omits some. D and trimming come from the DNA, and the V and J calls and clone size come from that table. This sample yields about 68,000 clones, of which 89% are seen a single time; about 8.9% belongs to the top ten. The CDR3 extends over 15 amino acids. V lost 6 bases, J lost 1 base, and 7 bases stayed unmatched. Germline V gene sequence: CDR1 SNHLY, CDR2 FYNNEI. Sequences were obtained from peripheral blood. V usage is TRBV2 and J usage is TRBJ2-3; 7 nucleotides agree with TRBD1. The receptor was isolated from a man aged 50-59 years with active COVID-19. The CDR3, as DNA: TGTGCCAGCAGCCGACAGGGAGAGGGCACAGATACGCAGTATTTT. Translation gives CASSRQGEGTDTQYF.